The 15 T cell receptor beta chains reported below all come from one sample, sequenced in a study of cytomegalovirus exposure and HLA in healthy donors. PCR involved 60 Vbeta and 13 Jbeta primers. Sequencing was performed with immunoSEQ multiplex PCR; in TCRdb, only in-frame clones are kept and a portion is missing. Here the sample spans about 130,000 clones, 70% to 90% being singletons. The specimen was PBMCs. The receptor set was obtained from a woman aged 40 to 50 in good health and CMV-seropositive.

V is TRBV5-1 and J is TRBJ1-3; 8 bases match TRBD1. CDR1 is SGHRS, CDR2 YFSETQ, per germline. This CDR3 region has 19 residues. With V trimmed by 2 bases and J by 0 bases, 13 bases remained unmatched. CDR3: CASSFFESTGGPSGNTIYF. As DNA, the CDR3 is TGCGCCAGCAGCTTCTTTGAATCAACAGGGGGGCCCTCTGGAAACACCATATATTTT.

This chain connects TRBV6-6 to TRBJ1-2; D is uncertain. The germline V and J ends were trimmed by 2 bases and 7 bases, with 5 bases remaining between them. CDR1 is MNHNY and CDR2 is SVGAGI in the germline V gene (reference sequence). CDR3 length: 11 residues. The CDR3 loop is CASSYGTGYTF. In DNA form, the CDR3 reads TGTGCCAGCAGTTACGGCACTGGCTACACCTTC.

The chain combines TRBV7-9 with TRBJ1-5, with 8 bases fitting TRBD1. Germline assignment: CDR1 SEHNR and CDR2 FQNEAQ (reference sequence). Unmatched junction bases numbered 9, after V lost 2 bases and J lost 6 bases. This CDR3 comprises 16 residues. This CDR3 reads CASSLWPDRALQPQHF. Here the CDR3 DNA reads TGTGCCAGCAGCTTATGGCCGGACAGGGCCCTTCAGCCCCAGCATTTT. The entire variable domain, with the rest obtained from reference TRBV7-9 and TRBJ1-5, is as follows: DTGVSQNPRHKITKRGQNVTFRCDPISEHNRLYWYRQTLGQGPEFLTYFQNEAQLEKSRLLSDRFSAERPKGSFSTLEIQRTEQGDSAMYLCASSLWPDRALQPQHFGDGTRLSIL.

The chain has TRBV7-3 and TRBJ2-7, with TRBD2 as a possible D gene (6 bases). With 1 base removed from V and 0 bases from J, the gap between germline ends came to 10 bases. Germline V gives CDR1 SGHTA, CDR2 FQGTGA. The CDR3 has 15 amino acids. The CDR3 DNA sequence: TGTGCCAGCAGCTTAAACCCTAGCGACTCCTACGAGCAGTACTTC. Its protein is CASSLNPSDSYEQYF.

This sequence joins TRBV29-1 and TRBJ2-7; TRBD1 agrees at 11 bases. Germline lookup yields CDR1 SQVTM and CDR2 ANQGSEA. This CDR3 comprises 15 residues. Trimming took 7 bases from V and 5 from J; bases not matched to a gene: 13. CDR3 DNA: TGCAGCGCCTCACGACCCGGGACAGGGGGAAACGAGCAGTACTTC. Translating it yields CSASRPGTGGNEQYF.

Regarding this clone: At one of its ends the junction is not consistent with the germline gene, which may arise from a read error. This chain joins TRBV7-7 and TRBJ2-1; 11 bases agree with TRBD2. Looked up from germline, CDR1 is SSHAT and CDR2 is FNYEAQ (reference sequence). CDR3 length equals 15 residues. The CDR3 is CASSRTSGPYNEQFF. CDR3 DNA: TGTGCTAGCAGCAGGACTAGCGGGCCTTACAATGAGCAGTTCTTC.

This chain uses TRBV9 with TRBJ2-3; D unclear. This CDR3 region has 13 residues. CDR1 and CDR2 from the germline V gene are SGDLS and YYNGEE. The V gene lost 0 bases and the J gene lost 1 base, with 3 bases spanning the gap. CDR3 nucleotides: TGTGCCAGCAGCGTAGTAGGCACAGATACGCAGTATTTT. Translating gives CASSVVGTDTQYF.

This chain connects TRBV2 to TRBJ1-5; TRBD1 might be the D (5 bases). Germline V gene sequence: CDR1 SNHLY, CDR2 FYNNEI. The CDR3 loop spans 14 amino acids. Trimming shortened V by 4 bases and J by 4 bases, and 11 bases separated the two germline ends. The CDR3 sequence is CASSGTGGNQPQHF. For the CDR3, the DNA is TGTGCCAGCAGTGGGACGGGGGGTAATCAGCCCCAGCATTTT.

This chain joins TRBV9 and TRBJ2-7, with 10 bases that match TRBD2. Unmatched junction bases numbered 2, after V lost 1 base and J lost 4 bases. The CDR3 runs to 14 residues. Germline CDR1 is SGDLS and CDR2 is YYNGEE. This chain's CDR3 is CASSVTSGEYEQYF. The CDR3 DNA reads TGTGCCAGCAGCGTAACTAGCGGGGAATACGAGCAGTACTTC.

The chain combines TRBV30 with TRBJ2-3, with D unresolved. The CDR3 covers 13 residues. CDR1 and CDR2 from the germline V gene are GTSNPN and SVGIG (reference sequence). The germline V and J ends were trimmed by 2 bases and 4 bases, with 10 bases remaining between them. Written as DNA, the CDR3 is TGTGCCTGGAGTCCTCCTGGGCCAGATACGCAGTATTTT. Encoded protein: CAWSPPGPDTQYF.

This chain links TRBV7-9 with TRBJ2-1; TRBD1 agrees at 7 bases. The CDR3 is 17 residues long. Germline assignment: CDR1 SEHNR and CDR2 FQNEAQ (reference sequence). With V trimmed by 5 bases and J by 3 bases, 13 bases remained unmatched. CDR3 nucleotide sequence: TGTGCCAGCAGCCCACAACCGTCAGGGGGTGGCTACAATGAGCAGTTCTTC. It is translated as CASSPQPSGGGYNEQFF.

This clone was counted only a few times. V usage is TRBV30 and J usage is TRBJ1-2; possibly TRBD1 for D (6 bases). V gave up 4 bases and J gave up 7 bases, with 13 bases separating them. Germline V gene data show CDR1 as GTSNPN and CDR2 as SVGIG (reference sequence). The CDR3 totals 12 residues. In nucleotides, the CDR3 is TGTGCCTGGATGGGGGGGCTGGGTGGCTACACCTTC. Protein: CAWMGGLGGYTF.

V usage is TRBV5-6 and J usage is TRBJ2-5; no definite D call. The CDR3 has 13 amino acids. Germline loops: CDR1 SGHDT, CDR2 YYEEEE. V shed 2 bases and J shed 0 bases, with 5 bases lying between them. CDR3 DNA sequence: TGTGCCAGCAGCTTTTCTAACCAAGAGACCCAGTACTTC. This gives the protein CASSFSNQETQYF. Looking up the rest from reference TRBV5-6 and TRBJ2-5 gives the full variable domain: DAGVTQSPTHLIKTRGQQVTLRCSPKSGHDTVSWYQQALGQGPQFIFQYYEEEERQRGNFPDRFSGHQFPNYSSELNVNALLLGDSALYLCASSFSNQETQYFGPGTRLLVL.

This chain connects TRBV28 to TRBJ2-7, with TRBD1 matching over 8 bases. The CDR3 consists of 15 residues. V lost 6 bases and J lost 0; bases outside the gene matches: 7. Germline V gives CDR1 MDHEN, CDR2 SYDVKM. CDR3 region: CASRNSGTGSYEQYF. DNA for the CDR3: TGTGCCAGCAGAAATTCCGGGACAGGCTCCTACGAGCAGTACTTC.

The V call is TRBV19, the J call TRBJ2-7, with a weak D call TRBD1 (5 bases). Germline lookup yields CDR1 LNHDA and CDR2 SQIVND (reference sequence). The CDR3 runs 13 residues. The V and J ends lost 3 bases and 3 bases respectively, with 9 bases between them. The CDR3 is CASSMARDYEQYF. The CDR3 DNA reads TGTGCCAGTAGTATGGCCAGGGACTACGAGCAGTACTTC.